A selection of T cell receptor beta chains follows, all from one sample in a study of blood T cell repertoires in COVID-19. Clones were sequenced by immunoSEQ multiplex PCR, and TCRdb holds only the in-frame ones, with some missing. The sample has about 300,000 clones, about nine tenths seen once. Specimen: peripheral blood. All receptors derive from a woman in her twenties or thirties who had recovered from COVID-19. Both conserved end residues are part of each CDR3. Clone size is not always given. Where it is, it says once, few, many or a class for expanded clones.

v_gene: TRBV6-4; j_gene: TRBJ2-5; abundance: .; CDR3aa: CASSDSNGGAKETQYF
v_gene: TRBV18; j_gene: TRBJ2-5; abundance: .; CDR3aa: CASSPPGKKETQYF
v_gene: TRBV11-2; j_gene: TRBJ2-2; abundance: .; CDR3aa: CASSWHRENTGELFF
v_gene: TRBV24-1; j_gene: TRBJ2-3; abundance: .; CDR3aa: CATSDQSETGTDTQYF
v_gene: TRBV7-3; j_gene: TRBJ2-3; abundance: .; CDR3aa: CASSSGLAGGADTQYF
v_gene: TRBV18; j_gene: TRBJ2-7; abundance: .; CDR3aa: CASSPPAGNDEQYF
v_gene: TRBV5-1; j_gene: TRBJ2-2; abundance: once; CDR3aa: CASSLGQVDTGELFF
v_gene: TRBV3-1/TRBV3-2; j_gene: TRBJ2-5; abundance: .; CDR3aa: CASSLEGRETQYF
v_gene: TRBV28; j_gene: TRBJ2-7; abundance: .; CDR3aa: CASRADNLSYEQYF
v_gene: TRBV4-2; j_gene: TRBJ2-5; abundance: .; CDR3aa: CASSQKRGAEETQYF
v_gene: TRBV7-2; j_gene: TRBJ1-2; abundance: .; CDR3aa: CASSLATGLNYGYTF
v_gene: TRBV6-6; j_gene: TRBJ2-5; abundance: .; CDR3aa: CASSYSQGARETQYF
v_gene: TRBV7-9; j_gene: TRBJ2-7; abundance: .; CDR3aa: CASSLGAGTNYEQYF
v_gene: TRBV13; j_gene: TRBJ2-2; abundance: .; CDR3aa: CASSSVRTDYTGELFF
v_gene: TRBV5-6; j_gene: TRBJ2-5; abundance: once; CDR3aa: CASSPLGQGGETQYF
v_gene: TRBV7-2; j_gene: TRBJ1-2; abundance: few; CDR3aa: CASSSTTGNYGYTF
v_gene: TRBV29-1; j_gene: TRBJ2-7; abundance: .; CDR3aa: CSVESGSEQYF